Following are 17 T cell receptor beta chains from one sample sequenced in a study of technical replicates of blood from a handful of donors. This table comes from immunoSEQ multiplex PCR, and its TCRdb copy is limited to in-frame clones, with some not included. The sample consists of 79,000 or so clones, over 75% of them appearing once. The sequencing input was T cells isolated from PBMCs. The receptors were gathered from a human donor in good health.

The rearrangement joins TRBV11-2 to TRBJ2-7; 7 nucleotides line up with TRBD1. After removal of 5 bases from V and 2 bases from J, the junction contained 6 bases not matched to a gene. This CDR3 contains 14 residues. CDR1 is SGHAT, CDR2 FQNNGV, per germline. CDR3 DNA: TGTGCCAGCAGCACCAGACAGGGCCCCTACGAGCAGTACTTC. This sequence encodes CASSTRQGPYEQYF.

This sequence joins TRBV6-1 and TRBJ1-4; weak D call: TRBD1 (5 bases). Germline V gene data show CDR1 as MNHNS and CDR2 as SASEGT. V lost 2 bases, J lost 13 bases, and 20 bases lay in between. CDR3 size: 15 residues. The CDR3 region is CASSEFVVQQVGLFF. CDR3 nucleotides: TGTGCCAGCAGTGAATTTGTTGTTCAACAGGTGGGACTGTTTTTT.

This chain uses TRBV5-1 with TRBJ2-1, with TRBD1 matching 9 bases. V was pared by 0 bases and J by 4 bases, with 2 bases of the junction left unmatched. CDR1 SGHRS and CDR2 YFSETQ come from the germline V gene. The CDR3 has 15 amino acids. The CDR3 nucleotides read TGCGCCAGCAGCTTGGCTGGACAGGGGTACAATGAGCAGTTCTTC. Protein: CASSLAGQGYNEQFF.

This chain connects TRBV5-8 to TRBJ2-2; 7 bases match TRBD2. Germline CDR1 reads SGHTS; CDR2 reads YDEGEE. V was pared by 3 bases and J by 7 bases, with 15 bases of the junction left unmatched. The CDR3 length is 17 residues. CDR3 protein: CASSSTRGSRRNGELFF. CDR3 DNA sequence: TGTGCCAGCAGCTCGACTCGCGGGAGTCGTCGGAACGGGGAGCTGTTTTTT.

J is TRBJ2-2 and V is TRBV18, with TRBD2 identical over 8 bases. The CDR3 runs 15 residues. Germline CDR1 KGHSH, CDR2 LQKENI. With 2 bases clipped from V and 6 bases from J, the junction kept 5 bases outside the gene matches. The CDR3 coding sequence is TGTGCCAGCTCACCAGTTGCGACTAGCGCCGGGGAGCTGTTTTTT. This gives the protein CASSPVATSAGELFF.

This clone was observed a handful of times. The chain recombines TRBV25-1 with TRBJ2-1; 9 bases align to TRBD2. Germline V gene sequence: CDR1 MGHDK, CDR2 SYGVNS. The length of the CDR3 is 17 residues. After removal of 6 bases from V and 2 bases from J, the junction contained 11 bases not matched to a gene. CDR3 sequence (DNA): TGTGCCAGCAGCGGCGGCGGGGGGGCGGCCACCTACAATGAGCAGTTCTTC. Translated, it gives CASSGGGGAATYNEQFF.

In DNA, the CDR3 is TGTGCCAGCAGTTACTCCGGACAGCTATATGGCTACACCTTC. Translating it yields CASSYSGQLYGYTF. The chain joins TRBV6-5 to TRBJ1-2; D possibly corresponds to TRBD1 (6 bases). Trimming left V 0 bases short and J 5 bases short, with 10 bases between. The CDR3 contains 14 residues. Germline CDR1 reads MNHEY; CDR2 reads SVGAGI.

The chain couples TRBV7-2 to TRBJ2-7; 10 bases fit TRBD2. Germline V gene data show CDR1 as SGHTA and CDR2 as FQGNSA. V was pared by 8 bases and J by 3 bases, with 13 bases of the junction left unmatched. CDR3 length: 16 amino acids. The CDR3 protein is CASASSGLAVLYEQYF. In DNA, the CDR3 is TGTGCCAGCGCATCCTCTGGACTAGCGGTTCTCTACGAGCAGTACTTC. The full variable domain, rest sourced from reference TRBV7-2 and TRBJ2-7, is GAGVSQSPSNKVTEKGKDVELRCDPISGHTALYWYRQSLGQGLEFLIYFQGNSAPDKSGLPSDRFSAERTGGSVSTLTIQRTQQEDSAVYLCASASSGLAVLYEQYFGPGTRLTVT.

V and J are TRBV15 and TRBJ2-7; the D is unclear. Per the germline V gene, CDR1 is LNHNV and CDR2 is YYDKDF (reference sequence). The CDR3 consists of 17 residues. Trimming cost V 1 base and J 0 bases, with 16 bases left between them. DNA of the CDR3: TGTGCCACCAGCAGAGGTTCGTTTGGAGCTTTCTCCTACGAGCAGTACTTC. It specifies CATSRGSFGAFSYEQYF.

The chain recombines TRBV11-2 with TRBJ2-5; 9 positions match TRBD2. This CDR3 has 17 amino acids. V lost 4 bases and J lost 7; bases outside the gene matches: 16. Germline V gene lookup returns CDR1 SGHAT and CDR2 FQNNGV. CDR3 region: CASSWMAGGNVGGTQYF. The DNA of the CDR3 is TGTGCCAGCAGCTGGATGGCGGGGGGGAACGTCGGTGGGACCCAGTACTTC.

The chain recombines TRBV28 with TRBJ2-7; the match to TRBD2 covers 9 bases. This CDR3 has 14 amino acids. Losses at the gene ends were 8 bases for V and 5 bases for J; bases not matched to a gene: 10. Germline CDR1 and CDR2: MDHEN and SYDVKM. For the CDR3, the DNA is TGTGCCAGCGGGGGAGTAGCGGGAGAGGACGAGCAGTACTTC. Translated: CASGGVAGEDEQYF.

This clone was observed a single time. V is TRBV7-9 and J is TRBJ1-1, with D tentatively TRBD1 (6 bases). In germline, CDR1 is SEHNR, CDR2 FQNEAQ (reference sequence). The CDR3 runs to 12 residues. V was pared by 5 bases and J by 3 bases, with 7 bases between. CDR3 amino acids: CASSRQDTEAFF. In nucleotides, the CDR3 is TGTGCCAGCAGCCGACAGGACACTGAAGCTTTCTTT.

This clone was detected once. The CDR3 coding sequence is TGTGCCAGCAGTCTTGACTGGGGGGTAGGGCCCCAGCATTTT. This translates into CASSLDWGVGPQHF. The chain uses TRBV7-9 and TRBJ1-5, with a possible D match to TRBD1 (5 bases). The V gene lost 6 bases and the J gene lost 9 bases, with 18 bases spanning the gap. Germline V gene sequence: CDR1 SEHNR, CDR2 FQNEAQ (reference sequence). This CDR3 has 14 amino acids.

This chain links TRBV5-1 with TRBJ1-2; D not certain. CDR3 length: 15 residues. V dropped 2 bases and J dropped 4 bases, with 15 bases sitting between them. From germline, CDR1 is SGHRS and CDR2 YFSETQ. The CDR3 DNA reads TGCGCCAGCAGCTTCGACGCGGAGTATACCTATGGCTACACCTTC. Its translation: CASSFDAEYTYGYTF.

The chain recombines TRBV14 with TRBJ1-2; D is undetermined. Germline loops: CDR1 SGHDN, CDR2 FVKESK. The CDR3 runs to 13 residues. The germline V and J ends were trimmed by 5 bases and 8 bases, with 15 bases remaining between them. CDR3 coding DNA: TGTGCCAGCAGCGATGTGCTCCTCGGGGGCTACACCTTC. Amino acid sequence: CASSDVLLGGYTF.

The chain is built from TRBV9 and TRBJ2-5; 7 nucleotides align to TRBD2. With V trimmed by 5 bases and J by 3 bases, 10 bases remained unmatched. CDR3 length: 15 residues. Germline V lookup: CDR1 SGDLS, CDR2 YYNGEE. CDR3 bases: TGTGCCAGCAGTAAAAGGGACTACCCCGAAGAGACCCAGTACTTC. Translating gives CASSKRDYPEETQYF.

This clone was detected only once. The rearrangement links TRBV13 to TRBJ2-7; 7 nucleotides align to TRBD1. J lost 2 bases, V lost 5 bases, and 12 bases had no gene match. Germline V gene data show CDR1 as PRHDT and CDR2 as FYEKMQ (reference sequence). This CDR3 spans 16 amino acids. CDR3 bases: TGTGCCAGCAGCCCACCCCTAGGGGGCAATACCTACGAGCAGTACTTC. Encoded protein: CASSPPLGGNTYEQYF. The full variable domain, with the rest looked up from reference TRBV13 and TRBJ2-7, is AAGVIQSPRHLIKEKRETATLKCYPIPRHDTVYWYQQGPGQDPQFLISFYEKMQSDKGSIPDRFSAQQFSDYHSELNMSSLELGDSALYFCASSPPLGGNTYEQYFGPGTRLTVT.